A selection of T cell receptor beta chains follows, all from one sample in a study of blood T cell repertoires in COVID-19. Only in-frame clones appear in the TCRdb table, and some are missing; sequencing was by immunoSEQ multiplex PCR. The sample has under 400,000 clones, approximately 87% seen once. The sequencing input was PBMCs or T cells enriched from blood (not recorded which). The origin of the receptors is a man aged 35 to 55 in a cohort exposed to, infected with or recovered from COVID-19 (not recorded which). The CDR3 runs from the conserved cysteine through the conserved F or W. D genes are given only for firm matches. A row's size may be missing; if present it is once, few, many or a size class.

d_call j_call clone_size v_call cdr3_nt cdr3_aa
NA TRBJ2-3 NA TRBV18 TGTGCCAGCTCACCACCGGAACCGCGGGATACGCAGTATTTT CASSPPEPRDTQYF
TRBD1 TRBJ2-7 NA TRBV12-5 TGTGCTAGTGGTCTGAGGACAGGTGGCGCGGCGAGCTCCTACGAGCAGTACTTC CASGLRTGGAASSYEQYF
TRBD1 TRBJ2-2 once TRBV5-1 TGCGCCAGCAGCCCGAGACAGGGGGGCACCGGGGAGCTGTTTTTT CASSPRQGGTGELFF
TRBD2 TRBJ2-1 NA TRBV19 TGTGCCAGTAGAAAAAGGGGACAGGGGACTAGCGGGAGCAAAGAGCAGTTCTTC CASRKRGQGTSGSKEQFF
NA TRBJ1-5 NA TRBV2 TGTGCCAGCAAGAGGAGCGGCAATCAGCCCCAGCATTTT CASKRSGNQPQHF
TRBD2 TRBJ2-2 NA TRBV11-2 TGTGCCAGCAGCCCCCCGGGACTAGGGGCTGCCGGGGAGCTGTTTTTT CASSPPGLGAAGELFF
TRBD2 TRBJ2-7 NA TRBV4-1 TGCGCCAGCAGCCAAGAACGGCTTTTGGGAGGGAGCTACGAGCAGTACTTC CASSQERLLGGSYEQYF
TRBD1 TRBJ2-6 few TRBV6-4 TGTGCCAGCAGTGCGACAGGGGCGGGTGGGGCCAACGTCCTGACTTTC CASSATGAGGANVLTF
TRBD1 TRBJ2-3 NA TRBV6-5 TGTGCCAGCAGTTACTCTCGGACAGGCCCCGTTGGTACGCAGTATTTT CASSYSRTGPVGTQYF
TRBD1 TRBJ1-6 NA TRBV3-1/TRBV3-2 TGTGCCAGCAGAGCGGACAGGGGGAATTCACCCCTCCACTTT CASRADRGNSPLHF
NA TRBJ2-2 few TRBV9 TGTGCCAGCAGCGTAGGCCCCGGCAGCGGGTCCGGGGAGCTGTTTTTT CASSVGPGSGSGELFF
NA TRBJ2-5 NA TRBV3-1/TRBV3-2 TGTGCCAGCAGCATGGGACTTCAAGAGACCCAGTACTTC CASSMGLQETQYF
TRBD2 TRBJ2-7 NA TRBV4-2 TGTGCCAGCAGCCAGGGACTAGGCACCTACGAGCAGTACTTC CASSQGLGTYEQYF
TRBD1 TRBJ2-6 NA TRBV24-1 TGTGCCACCAGTGGGGGACAGGGGGTCACTGGGGCCAACGTCCTGACTTTC CATSGGQGVTGANVLTF
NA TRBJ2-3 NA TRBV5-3 TGTGCCAGAAGCCGCTTAGAATGCCCCAACACAGATACGCAGTATTTT CARSRLECPNTDTQYF
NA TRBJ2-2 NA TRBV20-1 TGCAGTGCTAGACAAAACGGGGAGCTGTTTTTT CSARQNGELFF
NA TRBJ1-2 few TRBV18 TGTGCCAGCACGACAGTTGGAGCTAACTATGGCTACACCTTC CASTTVGANYGYTF
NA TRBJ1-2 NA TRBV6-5 TGTGCCAGCAGTTACTCGGACAGCTACTATGGCTACACCTTC CASSYSDSYYGYTF
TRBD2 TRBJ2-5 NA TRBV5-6 TGTGCCAGCAGCTTGAAAATGTTAGCGGGCCGGGAGACCCAGTACTTC CASSLKMLAGRETQYF
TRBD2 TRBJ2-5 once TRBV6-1 TGTGCCAGCAGTGAACCCCCGGGCGGGAGAGGATGGGAGACCCAGTACTTC CASSEPPGGRGWETQYF
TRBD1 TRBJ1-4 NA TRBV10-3 TGTGCCACCCGACAGGGTATAGTTGCAACTAATGAAAAACTGTTTTTT CATRQGIVATNEKLFF
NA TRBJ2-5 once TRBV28 TGTGCCAGCAGCCTTAGGACTCCCGCGAGGGAGACCCAGTACTTC CASSLRTPARETQYF
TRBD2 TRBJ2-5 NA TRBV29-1 TGCAGCGTTGAAGAGGCGGGAGTGGGAGAGACCCAGTACTTC CSVEEAGVGETQYF
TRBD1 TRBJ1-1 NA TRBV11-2 TGTGCCAGCAGCTTCGGGACAGGGGCTGCTGAAGCTTTCTTT CASSFGTGAAEAFF
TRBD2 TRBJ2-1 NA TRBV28 TGTGCCAGCAGTCCACCCCGACTAGCCAGGGAGCAGTTCTTC CASSPPRLAREQFF
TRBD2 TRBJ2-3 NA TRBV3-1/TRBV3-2 TGTGCCAGCAGCCGATCTAGCGGGATGGGTTCAGATACGCAGTATTTT CASSRSSGMGSDTQYF
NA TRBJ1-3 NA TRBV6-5 TGTGCCAGCAGTTACTCGGGGGCGCGGGGAAACACCATATATTTT CASSYSGARGNTIYF
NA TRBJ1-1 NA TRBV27 TGTGCCAGCAGTTCTTATAACACTGAAGCTTTCTTT CASSSYNTEAFF
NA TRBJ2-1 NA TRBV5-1 TGCGCCAGCAGCCCCATACCGGGACTCAGGGCACATGAGCAGTTCTTC CASSPIPGLRAHEQFF
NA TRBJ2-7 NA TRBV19 TGTGCCAGTAGCGGGCGGGATACCTCCTACGAGCAGTACTTC CASSGRDTSYEQYF
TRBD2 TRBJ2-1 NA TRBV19 TGTGCCAGTAATCCCGGGACTAGCGGTAATGAGCAGTTCTTC CASNPGTSGNEQFF
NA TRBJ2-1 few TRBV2 TGTGCCAGCAGTGAGGTCGCCGGCGGAGGCTACAATGAGCAGTTCTTC CASSEVAGGGYNEQFF
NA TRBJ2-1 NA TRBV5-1 TGCGCCAGCAGCCCGGACCCGGGGAACAATGAGCAGTTCTTC CASSPDPGNNEQFF
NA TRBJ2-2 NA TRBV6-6 TGTGCCAGCAGTTACCCCCCCAGAGGCGCCGGGGAGCTGTTTTTT CASSYPPRGAGELFF
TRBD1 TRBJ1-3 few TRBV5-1 TGCGCCAGCAGCTTGGATTCGGCAGGGGGAGGAGGAAACACCATATATTTT CASSLDSAGGGGNTIYF
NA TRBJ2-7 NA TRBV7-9 TGTGCCAGCAGCTTTCGACAAGATTCCTACGAGCAGTACTTC CASSFRQDSYEQYF
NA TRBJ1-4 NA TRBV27 TGTGCCAGCAGTTTGGGGGACTGGGTCGAAAAACTGTTTTTT CASSLGDWVEKLFF
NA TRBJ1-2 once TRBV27 TGTGCCAGCAGTTTAGCGGGGGGCGGTGGCTACACCTTC CASSLAGGGGYTF
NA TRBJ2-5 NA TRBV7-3 TGTGCCAGCAGCTTACTAGCCGGGGAGACCCAGTACTTC CASSLLAGETQYF
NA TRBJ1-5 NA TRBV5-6 TGTGCCAGCAGCTTCTCGGGAAACAATCAGCCCCAGCATTTT CASSFSGNNQPQHF
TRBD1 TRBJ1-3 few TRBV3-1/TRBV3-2 TGTGCCAGCAGCCAGGAGACCATAACCGGGACAGGGTTTAAAAACACCATATATTTT CASSQETITGTGFKNTIYF
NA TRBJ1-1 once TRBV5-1 TGCGCCAGCAGCACCTCTCCGGACAGTCGAGCTTTCTTT CASSTSPDSRAFF
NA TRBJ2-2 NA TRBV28 TGTGCCAGCAGTTTAGTGCAGGATAACACCGGGGAGCTGTTTTTT CASSLVQDNTGELFF
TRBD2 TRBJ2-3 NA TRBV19 TGTGCCAGTAGTATTACCGTTGGACTAGCGGGAGGGGATACGCAGTATTTT CASSITVGLAGGDTQYF
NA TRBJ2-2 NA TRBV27 TGTGCCAGCCTGAGATCATCCACCGGGGAGCTGTTTTTT CASLRSSTGELFF
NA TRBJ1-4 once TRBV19 TGTGCCAGTAGTTACAGGGTTCGCTCAACTAATGAAAAACTGTTTTTT CASSYRVRSTNEKLFF
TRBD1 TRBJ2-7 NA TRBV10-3 TGTGCCATCAGTGAAAACGGACAGGGGGCCTACGAGCAGTACTTC CAISENGQGAYEQYF
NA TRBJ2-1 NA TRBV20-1 TGCAGTGCTAGTACCGGGAGCTCGTACAATGAGCAGTTCTTC CSASTGSSYNEQFF
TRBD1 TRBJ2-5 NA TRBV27 TGTGCCAGCAGAGATCCCTCCCGGACAGGGCGACAAGAGACCCAGTACTTC CASRDPSRTGRQETQYF
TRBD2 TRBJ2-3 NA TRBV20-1 TGCAGTGCTAGTGTGGGTAGCGGGCCCACAGATACGCAGTATTTT CSASVGSGPTDTQYF
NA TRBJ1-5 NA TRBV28 TGTGCCAGCAGCACGGGGGGCGCGGGCAATCAGCCCCAGCATTTT CASSTGGAGNQPQHF
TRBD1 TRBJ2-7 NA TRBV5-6 TGTGCCAGCAGCTTGAGGGGGGCAACAGGGGGCTGGTTTTACGAGCAGTACTTC CASSLRGATGGWFYEQYF